These 15 T cell receptor beta chains were all obtained from the same sample, sequenced in a study of blood T cell repertoires in COVID-19. Profiling relied on immunoSEQ multiplex PCR, and the TCRdb table lists in-frame clones only, not all of them. The sample has 200,000 or so clones; roughly 80% are singletons. Material for sequencing was peripheral blood. The receptor set was obtained from a man aged 55 to 70 with COVID-19, enrolled during active disease.

The chain recombines TRBV28 with TRBJ1-6; TRBD1 might be the D (5 bases). The germline V and J ends were trimmed by 7 bases and 9 bases, with 19 bases remaining between them. The CDR3 has 15 amino acids. Germline loops: CDR1 MDHEN, CDR2 SYDVKM. The CDR3 nucleotides read TGTGCCAGCACCCCCTCGGCGGGGGAGTCTTCACCCCTCCACTTT. Translating it yields CASTPSAGESSPLHF.

The chain carries TRBV6-6 and TRBJ2-2; D perhaps matches TRBD1 (7 bases). Trimming stripped 6 bases from V and 4 bases from J, with 18 bases between. This CDR3 contains 16 residues. Germline-derived CDR1 and CDR2 are MNHNY and SVGAGI (reference sequence). CDR3: CASSSAGGRSTGELFF. The CDR3 coding sequence is TGTGCCAGCAGCTCTGCAGGGGGGCGGAGCACCGGGGAGCTGTTTTTT.

The chain combines TRBV30 with TRBJ2-3, with D perhaps TRBD1 (5 bases). The CDR3 extends over 17 amino acids. CDR1 and CDR2 from the germline V gene are GTSNPN and SVGIG (reference sequence). V dropped 2 bases and J dropped 0 bases, with 18 bases sitting between them. The CDR3 protein is CAWSPLTTARSTDTQYF. Here the CDR3 DNA reads TGTGCCTGGAGTCCCCTCACGACAGCCCGTAGCACAGATACGCAGTATTTT.

This clone was detected only a few times. This rearrangement joins TRBV28 to TRBJ1-1; the match to TRBD1 covers 8 bases. V gave up 4 bases and J gave up 6 bases; unmatched junction bases: 7. The CDR3 has 14 residues. CDR1 is MDHEN and CDR2 is SYDVKM in the germline V gene. CDR3 DNA sequence: TGTGCCAGCAGTTACCGTACAGGGGGGGCTGAAGCTTTCTTT. It yields the protein CASSYRTGGAEAFF.

The chain has TRBV6-6 and TRBJ2-7; weak D call: TRBD1 (6 bases). The CDR3 extends over 15 amino acids. CDR1 is MNHNY and CDR2 is SVGAGI in the germline V gene (reference sequence). The V gene lost 2 bases and the J gene lost 7 bases, with 18 bases spanning the gap. The chain's CDR3 is CASSYLPQGLGEQYF. Written as DNA, the CDR3 is TGTGCCAGCAGTTACCTCCCACAGGGTCTAGGGGAGCAGTACTTC.

The chain employs TRBV6-6 and TRBJ1-1; 8 bases line up with TRBD1. The germline V gene has CDR1 MNHNY and CDR2 SVGAGI (reference sequence). V was pared by 8 bases and J by 4 bases, with 9 bases of the junction left unmatched. The CDR3 is 14 residues long. DNA of the CDR3: TGTGCCAGCGGAGACAGGGGAGTTGGCACTGAAGCTTTCTTT. Translated: CASGDRGVGTEAFF.

The rearrangement links TRBV5-6 to TRBJ2-3, with a weak D call TRBD1 (5 bases). The CDR3 sequence is 15 residues long. The germline gives CDR1 SGHDT, CDR2 YYEEEE. The V and J ends lost 0 bases and 0 bases respectively, with 8 bases between them. The CDR3 DNA is TGTGCCAGCAGCTTGGTGCCAGGGAGCACAGATACGCAGTATTTT. Translating it yields CASSLVPGSTDTQYF.

This chain links TRBV2 with TRBJ1-2; D might be TRBD1 (5 bases). Trimming removed 6 bases at V and 5 bases at J, with 16 bases between. Germline V gene sequence: CDR1 SNHLY, CDR2 FYNNEI. The CDR3 totals 14 residues. This chain's CDR3 is CASSARDSRYGYTF. As DNA, the CDR3 is TGTGCCAGCAGCGCACGGGACTCACGATATGGCTACACCTTC.

The V call is TRBV6-2 or TRBV6-3, the J call TRBJ1-5; the match to TRBD1 covers 7 bases. There are 13 residues in the CDR3. Germline CDR1 reads MNHEY; CDR2 reads SVGEGT. V dropped 6 bases and J dropped 7; count of bases not matched to a gene: 6. CDR3 coding DNA: TGTGCCAGCAGCGCCGCAGGGGGACAGCCCCAGCATTTT. This codes for CASSAAGGQPQHF.

Here the CDR3 DNA reads TGTGCCTGGAGTGTAGGCAGGGTCTTTATAGATGAGCAGTTCTTC. Translating gives CAWSVGRVFIDEQFF. The chain recombines TRBV30 with TRBJ2-1, with D maybe TRBD1 (5 bases). V was shortened by 0 bases and J by 8 bases, with 17 bases between the two germline ends. This CDR3 has 15 amino acids. CDR1 and CDR2 (germline): GTSNPN, SVGIG (reference sequence).

This clone is a singleton in its sample. The genes are TRBV6-5 and TRBJ1-1; 8 positions match TRBD1. Germline V gene data show CDR1 as MNHEY and CDR2 as SVGAGI. V dropped 7 bases and J dropped 0; count of bases not matched to a gene: 4. The CDR3 loop spans 14 amino acids. The CDR3: CASTRGLMNTEAFF. The CDR3 DNA reads TGTGCCAGCACCAGGGGGCTCATGAACACTGAAGCTTTCTTT.

The chain uses TRBV11-2 and TRBJ2-5; perhaps TRBD1 as D (6 bases). This CDR3 comprises 15 residues. The ends were cut back, 5 bases at V and 2 bases at J, with 15 bases in the middle. The germline V gene has CDR1 SGHAT and CDR2 FQNNGV. The DNA for the CDR3 is TGTGCCAGCAGCCGAGGGGGACACACGCAAGAGACCCAGTACTTC. Protein sequence: CASSRGGHTQETQYF.

CDR3: CASSEGQDYGYTF. The DNA for the CDR3 is TGTGCCAGCTCCGAGGGACAGGACTATGGCTACACCTTC. The rearrangement uses TRBV18 and TRBJ1-2, with TRBD1 matching 8 bases. The germline gives CDR1 KGHSH, CDR2 LQKENI. The J segment lost 3 bases and the V segment lost 6 bases, leaving 3 bases of the junction unmatched. CDR3 size: 13 residues.

This chain joins TRBV7-3 and TRBJ2-7; 8 positions agree with TRBD2. V shed 3 bases, J shed 4 bases, and the junction held 8 bases outside the gene matches. The CDR3 is 15 amino acids. Germline lookup yields CDR1 SGHTA and CDR2 FQGTGA. In DNA form, the CDR3 reads TGTGCCAGCAGCTTGGGGGCGGGAGGAAGGTACGAGCAGTACTTC. This encodes CASSLGAGGRYEQYF.

The chain is built from TRBV6-1 and TRBJ2-2; 9 bases map to TRBD1. Per germline, CDR1 MNHNS and CDR2 SASEGT. CDR3 size: 16 residues. V trimming: 2 bases; J trimming: 1 base; junction bases outside the gene matches: 2. The CDR3 protein is CASSENRGLNTGELFF. CDR3 sequence (DNA): TGTGCCAGCAGTGAAAACAGGGGGCTGAACACCGGGGAGCTGTTTTTT.